Each of the 13 T cell receptor beta chains below was sequenced from the same sample in a study of monozygotic twins with inflammatory bowel disease. Each CDR3 protein gets one entry in TCRdb, which reprocessed the 5' RACE reads and gives no DNA. The table for this sample gives more than 350,000 distinct CDR3 sequences. The sequenced sample consisted of blood. These receptors came from a human donor with ulcerative colitis or Crohn's disease, or a healthy co-twin of an affected twin (not recorded which).

V gene TRBV12-3 or TRBV12-4 combines with J gene TRBJ2-3; TCRdb outputs TRBD2, but without DNA this stays unchecked. The CDR3 has 15 residues. CDR3 sequence: CASQLAGGITDTQYF.

The chain uses TRBV5-1 and TRBJ1-2. Germline lookup yields CDR1 SGHRS and CDR2 YFSETQ. The CDR3 runs 15 residues. CDR3 sequence reads: CASSLGGAEVYGYTF. Drawing the rest from reference TRBV5-1 and TRBJ1-2, the complete variable domain is KAGVTQTPRYLIKTRGQQVTLSCSPISGHRSVSWYQQTPGQGLQFLFEYFSETQRNKGNFPGRFSGRQFSNSRSEMNVSTLELGDSALYLCASSLGGAEVYGYTFGSGTRLTVV.

The chain couples TRBV5-1 to TRBJ1-1. From germline, CDR1 is SGHRS and CDR2 YFSETQ. This CDR3 is 15 amino acids long. This chain's CDR3 is CASSWGGDWDTEAFF.

This CDR3 is CASSQNGAYGYTF. The V and J genes are TRBV4-3 and TRBJ1-2. Germline V CDR1 and CDR2: LGHNA, YSLEER. The CDR3 length is 13 residues.

CDR3 in amino acids: CASSWGVNEAFF. V and J are TRBV12-3 or TRBV12-4 and TRBJ1-1; TCRdb lists TRBD1, though no DNA is available to test this call. This CDR3 contains 12 residues.

The genes are TRBV28 and TRBJ1-5; TCRdb's assignment of TRBD1 cannot be checked, as there is no DNA. The CDR3 extends over 15 amino acids. Germline CDR1 reads MDHEN; CDR2 reads SYDVKM. The CDR3 region is CASSRRDRRNQPQHF.

The chain recombines TRBV11-1 with TRBJ1-1; TCRdb's D gene call, TRBD1, goes unchecked for lack of DNA. Germline loops: CDR1 SGHAT, CDR2 FQDESV (reference sequence). This CDR3 spans 18 amino acids. The CDR3 is CASSLGVGGRIDYTEAFF.

V gene TRBV27 combines with J gene TRBJ1-3. Germline V lookup: CDR1 MNHEY, CDR2 SMNVEV (reference sequence). The CDR3 is made up of 15 amino acids. The CDR3 sequence: CASSLGYNSGNTIYF.

This chain's CDR3 is CASSSASTNEKLFF. V gene TRBV27 combines with J gene TRBJ1-4. This CDR3 has 14 amino acids. The germline V gene has CDR1 MNHEY and CDR2 SMNVEV (reference sequence).

This rearrangement joins TRBV5-1 to TRBJ1-5; TCRdb proposes TRBD1, but this gene call is untestable without DNA. The CDR3 has 15 amino acids. From germline, CDR1 is SGHRS and CDR2 YFSETQ. The CDR3 region is CASSLGDSYNQPQHF.

The genes are TRBV21-1 and TRBJ2-5; TCRdb indicates TRBD2, and absent DNA this call remains unverified. TRBV21-1 is termed a pseudogene. This CDR3 region has 16 residues. CDR3 sequence reads: CASSKAQREGRETQYF.

This chain connects TRBV6-5 to TRBJ2-2. The V gene's germline CDR1 is MNHEY and CDR2 SVGAGI. The CDR3 has 15 residues. This chain's CDR3 is CASSYSDGRVGELFF.

This rearrangement joins TRBV3-1 to TRBJ2-2. CDR3 size: 11 residues. Germline V CDR1 and CDR2: LGHDT, YNNKEL (reference sequence). The CDR3 region is CATQNTGELFF.